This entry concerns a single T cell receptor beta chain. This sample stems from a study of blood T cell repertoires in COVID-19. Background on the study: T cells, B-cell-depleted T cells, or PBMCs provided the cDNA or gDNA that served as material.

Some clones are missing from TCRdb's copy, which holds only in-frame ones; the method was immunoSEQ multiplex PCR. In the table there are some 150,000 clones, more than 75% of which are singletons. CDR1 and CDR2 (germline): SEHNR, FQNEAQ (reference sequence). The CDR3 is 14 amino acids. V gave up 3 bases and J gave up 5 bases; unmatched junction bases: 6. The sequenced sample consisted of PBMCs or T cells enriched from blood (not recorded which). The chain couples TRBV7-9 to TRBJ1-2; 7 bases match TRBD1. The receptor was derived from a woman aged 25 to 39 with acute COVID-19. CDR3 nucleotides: TGTGCCAGCAGCTTCACAGGGGCTGGTTATGGCTACACCTTC. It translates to CASSFTGAGYGYTF.